This T cell receptor (beta chain) was profiled in a study of neurological immune-mediated disorders. Germline CDR1 reads MDHEN; CDR2 reads SYDVKM. Trimming shortened V by 5 bases and J by 7 bases, and 14 bases separated the two germline ends. CDR3 length: 13 residues. There are many counts of this clonotype. TCRdb used MiXCR to reprocess the 5' RACE reads, holding one entry per CDR3 protein. This sample has around 53,000 distinct CDR3 sequences; roughly 4.4% occur once, and the top ten carry 2.9%. Material for sequencing was PBMCs. This sequence was found in a man aged 50-59 years with multiple sclerosis. The genes are TRBV28 and TRBJ1-2, with D possibly matching TRBD1 (5 bases). The CDR3, as DNA: TGTGCCAGCAGTCCGGGACCGTCGGGTGGCTACACCTTC. This sequence encodes CASSPGPSGGYTF.